Below are 31 T cell receptor beta chains sequenced from a single sample in a study of cytomegalovirus exposure and HLA in healthy donors. Both 60 Vbeta primers and 13 Jbeta primers went into the PCR. Clones were read by immunoSEQ multiplex PCR, and TCRdb kept only the in-frame ones, dropping some. In the table there are about 54,000 clones, around 82% of which are singletons. The specimen was PBMCs. These TCRs come from a woman between 18 and 29 years old in good health and CMV-seronegative.

V gene TRBV7-9 combines with J gene TRBJ2-7; tentatively, D is TRBD1 (6 bases). The CDR3 length is 18 residues. The ends were cut back, 1 base at V and 1 base at J, with 20 bases in the middle. CDR1 is SEHNR and CDR2 is FQNEAQ in the germline V gene (reference sequence). The CDR3 DNA follows: TGTGCCAGCAGCTTAGGAGCAGGGGCCTCCTATTCTTCCTACGAGCAGTACTTC. Protein: CASSLGAGASYSSYEQYF.

In DNA form, the CDR3 reads TGTGCCTGGATCAAACGGGGTAGCGGGAGTCCCGGGGAGCTGTTTTTT. Amino acid sequence: CAWIKRGSGSPGELFF. The chain couples TRBV30 to TRBJ2-2; 9 bases match TRBD2. Germline assignment: CDR1 GTSNPN and CDR2 SVGIG (reference sequence). J was trimmed by 6 bases and V by 4 bases; bases with no gene match: 12. The CDR3 has 16 amino acids.

This clone was detected only a few times. The rearrangement joins TRBV4-1 to TRBJ2-7; 9 bases line up with TRBD2. Germline CDR1 is MGHRA and CDR2 is YSYEKL. V gave up 4 bases and J gave up 2 bases; unmatched junction bases: 12. The CDR3 covers 17 residues. The CDR3 nucleotides are TGCGCCAGCAGCCTCGCGGGCGTCAGCGGGAGGACCTACGAGCAGTACTTC. Translation gives CASSLAGVSGRTYEQYF.

V usage is TRBV7-3 and J usage is TRBJ2-3, with D tentatively TRBD2 (5 bases). The germline gives CDR1 SGHTA, CDR2 FQGTGA. Trimming took off 5 bases at V and 6 bases at J, with 9 bases between the two ends. The CDR3 has 12 residues. The CDR3 coding sequence is TGTGCCAGCAGCCCCTGGAGGGATACGCAGTATTTT. Amino acids: CASSPWRDTQYF.

CDR3 loop: CASRRLHYNEQFF. The CDR3 nucleotides are TGTGCCAGCAGGCGACTACACTACAATGAGCAGTTCTTC. The gene calls are TRBV6-5 and TRBJ2-1; D possibly corresponds to TRBD2 (5 bases). V lost 6 bases and J 3 bases, leaving 9 bases between the germline ends. Looked up from germline, CDR1 is MNHEY and CDR2 is SVGAGI. This CDR3 is 13 amino acids long.

The chain employs TRBV9 and TRBJ2-1; 8 bases match TRBD2. Germline values: CDR1 SGDLS, CDR2 YYNGEE. The junction had 7 bases not matched to a gene; V was cut back by 5 bases and J by 0 bases. The CDR3 totals 16 residues. The CDR3 bases are TGTGCCAGCAGTAAGAAGCGGGAGAGCTCCTACAATGAGCAGTTCTTC. Amino acids: CASSKKRESSYNEQFF.

This rearrangement joins TRBV9 to TRBJ1-3; weak D call: TRBD1 (6 bases). Trimming left V 2 bases short and J 2 bases short, with 8 bases between. The germline CDR1 and CDR2 sequences are SGDLS and YYNGEE. This CDR3 comprises 14 residues. The CDR3 sequence: CASSVSGAGNTIYF. The CDR3, as DNA: TGTGCCAGCAGCGTGTCAGGGGCTGGAAACACCATATATTTT.

The chain combines TRBV27 with TRBJ2-6, with D perhaps TRBD1 (6 bases). The CDR3 is 18 amino acids. With 6 bases removed from V and 1 base from J, the gap between germline ends came to 19 bases. Germline CDR1 and CDR2: MNHEY and SMNVEV (reference sequence). DNA for the CDR3: TGTGCCAGCAGGGCACGGGACACCTACCTATCTGGGGCCAACGTCCTGACTTTC. Its protein is CASRARDTYLSGANVLTF. Filled out from reference TRBV27 and TRBJ2-6, the complete variable domain reads EAQVTQNPRYLITVTGKKLTVTCSQNMNHEYMSWYRQDPGLGLRQIYYSMNVEVTDKGDVPEGYKVSRKEKRNFPLILESPSPNQTSLYFCASRARDTYLSGANVLTFGAGSRLTVL.

V gene TRBV10-3 combines with J gene TRBJ1-2; D remains unclear. Deletions cut 0 bases from V and 4 bases from J, with 12 bases between. The CDR3 runs to 15 residues. CDR1 ENHRY and CDR2 SYGVKD come from the germline V gene. Here the CDR3 DNA reads TGTGCCATCAGTGAGTCGATGTACAGTTCCTATGGCTACACCTTC. This codes for CAISESMYSSYGYTF.

This clone has just one count. The chain couples TRBV28 to TRBJ2-1, with D perhaps TRBD2 (5 bases). Trimming removed 6 bases at V and 2 bases at J, with 17 bases between. This CDR3 has 16 amino acids. Germline lookup yields CDR1 MDHEN and CDR2 SYDVKM. The CDR3: CASSPGDMGPYNEQFF. The DNA for the CDR3 is TGTGCCAGCAGCCCCGGGGATATGGGCCCCTACAATGAGCAGTTCTTC.

This clone was counted a single time. The chain has TRBV19 and TRBJ2-1; D uncertain. This CDR3 contains 11 residues. V was pared by 5 bases and J by 6 bases, with 5 bases between. Germline values: CDR1 LNHDA, CDR2 SQIVND (reference sequence). This CDR3 is CASSPGNEQFF. For the CDR3, the DNA is TGTGCCAGTAGTCCCGGCAATGAGCAGTTCTTC. Looking up the rest from reference TRBV19 and TRBJ2-1 gives the full variable domain: DGGITQSPKYLFRKEGQNVTLSCEQNLNHDAMYWYRQDPGQGLRLIYYSQIVNDFQKGDIAEGYSVSREKKESFPLTVTSAQKNPTAFYLCASSPGNEQFFGPGTRLTVL.

The V call is TRBV19, the J call TRBJ2-1, with 10 positions matching TRBD2. This CDR3 is built from 16 residues. Per the germline V gene, CDR1 is LNHDA and CDR2 is SQIVND (reference sequence). V lost 4 bases, J lost 5 bases, and 8 bases stayed unmatched. The CDR3 nucleotides are TGTGCCAGTAGTACTAGCGGGAGATGGGTAGACAATGAGCAGTTCTTC. Protein sequence: CASSTSGRWVDNEQFF.

The rearrangement uses TRBV28 and TRBJ2-5; D not resolved. Per germline, CDR1 MDHEN and CDR2 SYDVKM. This CDR3 has 18 residues. V was cut by 3 bases and J by 4 bases, with 24 bases left in between. The CDR3 DNA sequence: TGTGCCAGCAGTTTTGGCGCTGGGCAGCCCCCGGTAAGAGAGACCCAGTACTTC. Translation gives CASSFGAGQPPVRETQYF.

This sequence joins TRBV5-1 and TRBJ2-5, with D possibly being TRBD1 (7 bases). This CDR3 has 14 amino acids. V was pared by 0 bases and J by 5 bases, with 11 bases between. Germline V gene lookup returns CDR1 SGHRS and CDR2 YFSETQ. CDR3 amino acids: CASSLAPGGETQYF. CDR3 DNA sequence: TGCGCCAGCAGCTTGGCACCAGGGGGGGAGACCCAGTACTTC. Supplemented by reference TRBV5-1 and TRBJ2-5, the full variable domain reads KAGVTQTPRYLIKTRGQQVTLSCSPISGHRSVSWYQQTPGQGLQFLFEYFSETQRNKGNFPGRFSGRQFSNSRSEMNVSTLELGDSALYLCASSLAPGGETQYFGPGTRLLVL.

The J gene is TRBJ2-7, the V gene TRBV11-2; a weak D match, TRBD1 (5 bases). V was clipped by 4 bases and J by 2 bases, with 6 bases between them. Per the germline V gene, CDR1 is SGHAT and CDR2 is FQNNGV. The CDR3 loop spans 12 amino acids. In DNA form, the CDR3 reads TGTGCCAGCAGCTCGACAGCCTACGAGCAGTACTTC. Protein product: CASSSTAYEQYF.

J is TRBJ2-5 and V is TRBV11-3; 8 bases align to TRBD2. The closer fit of TRBJ2-7 to the DNA end suggests the J call may be wrong. The CDR3 totals 15 residues. CDR1 is SGHNT and CDR2 is YENEEA in the germline V gene. CDR3 sequence reads: CASSLRRGETYEQYF. CDR3 sequence (DNA): TGTGCCAGCAGTCTTAGGCGGGGGGAGACCTACGAGCAGTACTTC.

The chain has TRBV19 and TRBJ1-1; 7 positions match TRBD1. The CDR3 contains 14 residues. Unmatched junction bases numbered 12, after V lost 9 bases and J lost 5 bases. Germline CDR1 is LNHDA and CDR2 is SQIVND (reference sequence). CDR3 sequence reads: CARHLRGLDTEAFF. DNA for the CDR3: TGTGCCAGACACCTTAGGGGGCTTGATACTGAAGCTTTCTTT.

The chain couples TRBV9 to TRBJ2-7; the D gene is possibly TRBD2 (6 bases). V shed 0 bases and J shed 3 bases, with 13 bases lying between them. Looked up from germline, CDR1 is SGDLS and CDR2 is YYNGEE. This CDR3 contains 15 residues. CDR3 DNA sequence: TGTGCCAGCAGCGTAGCTGGAGGGCTAAACTACGAGCAGTACTTC. This encodes CASSVAGGLNYEQYF. Looking up the rest from reference TRBV9 and TRBJ2-7 gives the full variable domain: DSGVTQTPKHLITATGQRVTLRCSPRSGDLSVYWYQQSLDQGLQFLIQYYNGEERAKGNILERFSAQQFPDLHSELNLSSLELGDSALYFCASSVAGGLNYEQYFGPGTRLTVT.

V usage is TRBV7-6 and J usage is TRBJ2-2, with D possibly TRBD2 on 5 matching bases. V shed 8 bases and J shed 1 base, with 17 bases lying between them. Germline V CDR1 and CDR2: SGHVS, FNYEAQ. The CDR3 has 16 amino acids. The CDR3: CASSADYPVNTGELFF. The DNA of the CDR3 is TGTGCCAGCTCAGCCGACTACCCCGTGAACACCGGGGAGCTGTTTTTT. The whole variable domain, filled in from reference TRBV7-6 and TRBJ2-2, reads GAGVSQSPRYKVTKRGQDVALRCDPISGHVSLYWYRQALGQGPEFLTYFNYEAQQDKSGLPNDRFSAERPEGSISTLTIQRTEQRDSAMYRCASSADYPVNTGELFFGEGSRLTVL.

J is TRBJ1-2 and V is TRBV2; the match to TRBD1 covers 8 bases. From germline, CDR1 is SNHLY and CDR2 FYNNEI. J lost 0 bases, V lost 0 bases, and 15 bases had no gene match. The CDR3 consists of 20 residues. CDR3 nucleotides: TGTGCCAGCAGTGAAGCCGATTTTCTCGGTGGGACAGGAGCTAACTATGGCTACACCTTC. Translated: CASSEADFLGGTGANYGYTF.

The chain carries TRBV25-1 and TRBJ2-1; D not resolved. Germline V CDR1 and CDR2: MGHDK, SYGVNS. The CDR3 extends over 10 amino acids. The CDR3 protein is CACGSNEQFF. Written as DNA, the CDR3 is TGTGCTTGCGGAAGCAATGAGCAGTTCTTC.

The chain links TRBV2 to TRBJ1-5, with D hard to call. Germline loops: CDR1 SNHLY, CDR2 FYNNEI. This CDR3 has 15 amino acids. V lost 8 bases and J 2 bases, leaving 16 bases between the germline ends. Here the CDR3 reads CASRTLLGGNQPQHF. CDR3 DNA sequence: TGTGCCAGCCGAACCCTTCTGGGAGGCAATCAGCCCCAGCATTTT.

The chain carries TRBV7-9 and TRBJ1-5; 7 bases are shared with TRBD1. V gave up 0 bases and J gave up 4 bases; unmatched junction bases: 6. CDR1 and CDR2 (germline): SEHNR, FQNEAQ (reference sequence). This CDR3 comprises 16 residues. CDR3 sequence reads: CASSLAGDRANQPQHF. Here the CDR3 DNA reads TGTGCCAGCAGCTTAGCGGGAGACAGGGCAAATCAGCCCCAGCATTTT.

The chain links TRBV4-2 to TRBJ1-2, with 7 bases identical to TRBD1. Germline values: CDR1 LGHNA, CDR2 YNFKEQ. With V trimmed by 2 bases and J by 10 bases, 13 bases remained unmatched. The length of the CDR3 is 15 residues. CDR3 sequence: CASSQNRGPGRAYTF. Written as DNA, the CDR3 is TGTGCCAGCAGCCAAAACAGGGGCCCGGGACGGGCCTACACCTTC.

The rearrangement joins TRBV10-3 to TRBJ1-6; 8 bases line up with TRBD1. This CDR3 contains 15 residues. V dropped 8 bases and J dropped 7; count of bases not matched to a gene: 10. Per germline, CDR1 ENHRY and CDR2 SYGVKD. The CDR3 DNA sequence: TGTGCCATCGGAGCCCCGGGACAGGACAATTCACCCCTCCACTTT. Its protein product is CAIGAPGQDNSPLHF.

Points on this clone: Sequence at one end of the junction differs from germline and may be a read error. The V call is TRBV9, the J call TRBJ2-7, with D perhaps matching TRBD2 (5 bases). The V gene's germline CDR1 is SGDLS and CDR2 YYNGEE. CDR3 size: 17 residues. CDR3 nucleotides: TGTGCCAGCAGCGTAGCTGGGGATGGGGTTACCGGGAACGAACAGTACTTC. Its protein is CASSVAGDGVTGNEQYF.

The chain uses TRBV5-1 and TRBJ1-1, with 10 bases lining up with TRBD1. This CDR3 contains 14 residues. In germline, CDR1 is SGHRS, CDR2 YFSETQ. V trimming: 0 bases; J trimming: 6 bases; junction bases outside the gene matches: 2. The CDR3 sequence is CASSLGDRGPEAFF. DNA of the CDR3: TGCGCCAGCAGCTTGGGGGACAGGGGCCCTGAAGCTTTCTTT.

V is TRBV27 and J is TRBJ1-5, with D unresolved. Germline CDR1 MNHEY, CDR2 SMNVEV (reference sequence). The CDR3 contains 13 residues. The V end lost 4 bases, the J end lost 1 base, and 5 bases lay between the germline ends. CDR3 DNA: TGTGCCAGCAGTTGGGCGAGCAATCAGCCCCAGCATTTT. Its protein is CASSWASNQPQHF.

The count of this clone is one. The V call is TRBV27, the J call TRBJ1-1; weak D call: TRBD1 (6 bases). The ends were cut back, 2 bases at V and 3 bases at J, with 19 bases in the middle. There are 17 residues in the CDR3. Germline CDR1 and CDR2: MNHEY and SMNVEV (reference sequence). CDR3 protein: CASSLIWGQIGDTEAFF. CDR3 coding DNA: TGTGCCAGCAGTTTAATCTGGGGGCAAATTGGGGACACTGAAGCTTTCTTT.

This clone was detected only a few times. This rearrangement joins TRBV4-2 to TRBJ2-5, with 15 bases lining up with TRBD2. CDR3 length: 18 amino acids. V gave up 1 base and J gave up 7 bases; unmatched junction bases: 10. Germline values: CDR1 LGHNA, CDR2 YNFKEQ. The CDR3 DNA is TGTGCCAGCAGCCAAGGTCTTCGAGGACTAGCGGGAGGGGGGACCCAGTACTTC. Its protein is CASSQGLRGLAGGGTQYF.

The genes are TRBV11-2 and TRBJ2-1; D not resolved. V shed 4 bases and J shed 5 bases, with 6 bases lying between them. Per the germline V gene, CDR1 is SGHAT and CDR2 is FQNNGV. This CDR3 region has 12 residues. The CDR3 DNA is TGTGCCAGCAGCTCTATAGACAATGAGCAGTTCTTC. Protein sequence: CASSSIDNEQFF. Filled out from reference TRBV11-2 and TRBJ2-1, the complete variable domain reads EAGVAQSPRYKIIEKRQSVAFWCNPISGHATLYWYQQILGQGPKLLIQFQNNGVVDDSQLPKDRFSAERLKGVDSTLKIQPAKLEDSAVYLCASSSIDNEQFFGPGTRLTVL.